These 27 T cell receptor beta chains were sequenced from one sample in a study of cytomegalovirus exposure and HLA in healthy donors. Use of 60 Vbeta and 13 Jbeta primers characterized the PCR. Assay used: immunoSEQ multiplex PCR; TCRdb lists only in-frame clones, some missing. This sample has around 130,000 clones, with over 60% found just once. Sequenced sample: PBMCs. The receptors originated from a man aged 18 to 29 in good health and CMV-seropositive.

This clone was seen only once. One junction end disagrees with the germline gene, perhaps due to a read error. This sequence joins TRBV6-6 and TRBJ2-6; 8 nucleotides agree with TRBD2. Germline-derived CDR1 and CDR2 are MNHNY and SVGAGI (reference sequence). This CDR3 comprises 15 residues. The CDR3 region has the DNA TGTGCCAGCAGCCCGACTAGCGAAGGGGCCAACGGCCTGACTTTC. It is translated as CASSPTSEGANGLTF.

The chain joins TRBV7-2 to TRBJ1-2; 7 bases are a match to TRBD1. The CDR3 totals 15 residues. J was trimmed by 1 base and V by 3 bases; bases with no gene match: 5. Per germline, CDR1 SGHTA and CDR2 FQGNSA. This CDR3 reads CASSFYRGDNYGYTF. The CDR3 nucleotides are TGTGCCAGCAGCTTTTACAGGGGCGATAACTATGGCTACACCTTC.

J is TRBJ1-2 and V is TRBV6-4; TRBD1 matches at 8 bases. Germline trimming cut 2 bases from V and 2 bases from J; bases unmatched to any gene: 1. Germline V gives CDR1 MRHNA, CDR2 SNTAGT. The CDR3 covers 14 residues. The CDR3 DNA reads as TGTGCCAGCAGTGACGGGACAGGAAACTATGGCTACACCTTC. Its protein is CASSDGTGNYGYTF.

The genes are TRBV19 and TRBJ1-1, with D uncertain. Germline V gives CDR1 LNHDA, CDR2 SQIVND (reference sequence). V dropped 4 bases and J dropped 0 bases, with 15 bases sitting between them. The CDR3 has 16 residues. The CDR3 loop reads CASSRKTLPMNTEAFF. As DNA, the CDR3 is TGTGCCAGTAGTAGAAAGACACTCCCCATGAACACTGAAGCTTTCTTT. The full variable domain, with the rest looked up from reference TRBV19 and TRBJ1-1, is DGGITQSPKYLFRKEGQNVTLSCEQNLNHDAMYWYRQDPGQGLRLIYYSQIVNDFQKGDIAEGYSVSREKKESFPLTVTSAQKNPTAFYLCASSRKTLPMNTEAFFGQGTRLTVV.

The chain uses TRBV29-1 and TRBJ1-1, with a possible D match to TRBD1 (5 bases). Trimming stripped 4 bases from V and 3 bases from J, with 21 bases between. This CDR3 is built from 16 residues. Germline V gives CDR1 SQVTM, CDR2 ANQGSEA. CDR3 residues: CSVGLRTLGFDTEAFF. DNA of the CDR3: TGCAGCGTTGGATTAAGGACACTCGGATTTGACACTGAAGCTTTCTTT.

This chain connects TRBV27 to TRBJ2-1; tentatively, D is TRBD1 (6 bases). The CDR3 sequence is 15 residues long. With 6 bases removed from V and 0 bases from J, the gap between germline ends came to 12 bases. The germline CDR1 and CDR2 sequences are MNHEY and SMNVEV (reference sequence). The CDR3 protein is CASSYTGSSYNEQFF. In nucleotides, the CDR3 is TGTGCCAGCAGCTATACAGGGAGCTCCTACAATGAGCAGTTCTTC.

The J gene is TRBJ1-5, the V gene TRBV6-1; the D gene is possibly TRBD1 (6 bases). The V end lost 6 bases, the J end lost 0 bases, and 12 bases lay between the germline ends. The CDR3 has 15 residues. Germline CDR1 and CDR2: MNHNS and SASEGT. In DNA, the CDR3 is TGTGCCAGCAGCTTACAGGGTAGTAGCAATCAGCCCCAGCATTTT. It specifies CASSLQGSSNQPQHF.

A single count supports this clone. The CDR3 loop reads CASSRPGNTGELFF. DNA of the CDR3: TGTGCCAGCAGCAGGCCAGGAAACACCGGGGAGCTGTTTTTT. The V gene is TRBV5-6, the J gene TRBJ2-2; D uncertain. Trimming cost V 4 bases and J 2 bases, with 9 bases left between them. The CDR3 spans 14 residues. Germline CDR1 is SGHDT and CDR2 is YYEEEE. Combining the CDR3 with reference TRBV5-6 and TRBJ2-2 gives the whole variable domain DAGVTQSPTHLIKTRGQQVTLRCSPKSGHDTVSWYQQALGQGPQFIFQYYEEEERQRGNFPDRFSGHQFPNYSSELNVNALLLGDSALYLCASSRPGNTGELFFGEGSRLTVL.

In nucleotides, the CDR3 is TGTGCCAGCAGCTTAGCTCCTAGCGGGGGGTCACAGTATTTT. Translated: CASSLAPSGGSQYF. This chain uses TRBV7-6 with TRBJ2-3, with 11 bases identical to TRBD2. The CDR3 has 14 amino acids. V lost 0 bases, J lost 12 bases, and 5 bases stayed unmatched. Germline V gene lookup returns CDR1 SGHVS and CDR2 FNYEAQ.

The gene calls are TRBV5-1 and TRBJ2-2; weak D call: TRBD2 (5 bases). The CDR3 loop spans 17 amino acids. The V and J ends lost 4 bases and 0 bases respectively, with 16 bases between them. CDR1 is SGHRS and CDR2 is YFSETQ in the germline V gene. The DNA for the CDR3 is TGCGCCAGCAGCCTACGCAGTCGGGAACCGAACACCGGGGAGCTGTTTTTT. This codes for CASSLRSREPNTGELFF.

The rearrangement joins TRBV6-1 to TRBJ2-1; D might be TRBD1 (5 bases). Germline assignment: CDR1 MNHNS and CDR2 SASEGT. V gave up 6 bases and J gave up 4 bases, with 7 bases separating them. The CDR3 is 12 residues long. CDR3 in amino acids: CASRDSYNEQFF. DNA of the CDR3: TGTGCCAGCAGAGACAGTTACAATGAGCAGTTCTTC.

The chain is built from TRBV4-1 and TRBJ2-2; unclear D gene. With 0 bases removed from V and 6 bases from J, the gap between germline ends came to 17 bases. Germline V lookup: CDR1 MGHRA, CDR2 YSYEKL. This CDR3 region has 17 residues. CDR3 sequence: CASSQEPASSLAGELFF. In DNA, the CDR3 is TGCGCCAGCAGCCAAGAACCCGCGTCCTCACTGGCCGGGGAGCTGTTTTTT.

DNA of the CDR3: TGCGCCAGCAGCTTGGCCTCCCTAGCGGGTGGGTACCAAGAGACCCAGTACTTC. Translation: CASSLASLAGGYQETQYF. The chain has TRBV5-1 and TRBJ2-5; 8 bases agree with TRBD2. The CDR3 consists of 18 residues. Germline V gene data show CDR1 as SGHRS and CDR2 as YFSETQ. J was trimmed by 0 bases and V by 0 bases; bases with no gene match: 10.

The rearrangement uses TRBV14 and TRBJ1-2, with a possible D match to TRBD1 (6 bases). V was pared by 1 base and J by 4 bases, with 10 bases between. Germline values: CDR1 SGHDN, CDR2 FVKESK. The CDR3 is 14 residues long. The CDR3 DNA sequence: TGTGCCAGCAGCCAAGTAGACAGGCCCTATGGCTACACCTTC. Translated: CASSQVDRPYGYTF.

V gene TRBV5-1 combines with J gene TRBJ2-7; 14 nucleotides agree with TRBD2. With V trimmed by 3 bases and J by 6 bases, 8 bases remained unmatched. CDR1 SGHRS and CDR2 YFSETQ come from the germline V gene. CDR3 size: 16 residues. CDR3 bases: TGCGCCAGCAGCTGGGGGACTAGCGGGAGCCTCTTCGAGCAGTACTTC. It codes for CASSWGTSGSLFEQYF. Variable domain in full (rest from reference TRBV5-1 and TRBJ2-7): KAGVTQTPRYLIKTRGQQVTLSCSPISGHRSVSWYQQTPGQGLQFLFEYFSETQRNKGNFPGRFSGRQFSNSRSEMNVSTLELGDSALYLCASSWGTSGSLFEQYFGPGTRLTVT.

The genes are TRBV7-3 and TRBJ2-1; D might be TRBD2 (6 bases). Germline CDR1 is SGHTA and CDR2 is FQGTGA. V was shortened by 1 base and J by 3 bases, with 10 bases between the two germline ends. This CDR3 is built from 15 residues. The CDR3 nucleotides read TGTGCCAGCAGCTTAAGAGCGGGTAACTACAATGAGCAGTTCTTC. Translated: CASSLRAGNYNEQFF.

J is TRBJ1-1 and V is TRBV5-1, with no clear D. CDR1 is SGHRS and CDR2 is YFSETQ in the germline V gene. With 0 bases removed from V and 2 bases from J, the gap between germline ends came to 17 bases. This CDR3 is built from 17 residues. CDR3 sequence: CASSLVPSSQLNTEAFF. The CDR3 coding sequence is TGCGCCAGCAGCTTGGTTCCCTCTTCGCAACTTAACACTGAAGCTTTCTTT.

V and J are TRBV7-2 and TRBJ2-7, with D maybe TRBD1 (5 bases). The CDR3 is 15 residues long. V lost 2 bases and J 2 bases, leaving 13 bases between the germline ends. From germline, CDR1 is SGHTA and CDR2 FQGNSA. The CDR3 sequence: CASSLPAQGTYEQYF. Here the CDR3 DNA reads TGTGCCAGCAGCTTACCAGCCCAGGGCACCTACGAGCAGTACTTC.

The CDR3 coding sequence is TGTGCCAGCTCACTTATTCAAACAGCGGACAATCAGCCCCAGCATTTT. Its translation: CASSLIQTADNQPQHF. The genes are TRBV18 and TRBJ1-5; D not resolved. Per the germline V gene, CDR1 is KGHSH and CDR2 is LQKENI. With 4 bases removed from V and 3 bases from J, the gap between germline ends came to 16 bases. CDR3 length: 16 residues.

The CDR3 DNA reads TGTGCCAGCAGCGGCCAGGGGGCGAAAGGAAACACCATATATTTT. This translates into CASSGQGAKGNTIYF. The V and J genes are TRBV6-5 and TRBJ1-3; 8 bases agree with TRBD1. This CDR3 region has 15 residues. With V trimmed by 6 bases and J by 4 bases, 8 bases remained unmatched. Germline values: CDR1 MNHEY, CDR2 SVGAGI.

J is TRBJ1-2 and V is TRBV18; 8 bases are a match to TRBD1. The CDR3 is made up of 16 amino acids. V lost 1 base and J lost 2; bases outside the gene matches: 6. CDR1 and CDR2 (germline): KGHSH, LQKENI. This chain's CDR3 is CASSPQTGGRNYGYTF. The CDR3, as DNA: TGTGCCAGCTCACCACAAACAGGGGGACGGAACTATGGCTACACCTTC.

V gene TRBV5-1 combines with J gene TRBJ2-7; 8 bases fit TRBD2. Germline CDR1 SGHRS, CDR2 YFSETQ. This CDR3 is 14 amino acids long. With V trimmed by 0 bases and J by 6 bases, 5 bases remained unmatched. The CDR3 bases are TGCGCCAGCAGCTTGGGCCAGGGACTAGGCGAGCAGTACTTC. Translating it yields CASSLGQGLGEQYF. The variable domain in full, completed from reference TRBV5-1 and TRBJ2-7, reads KAGVTQTPRYLIKTRGQQVTLSCSPISGHRSVSWYQQTPGQGLQFLFEYFSETQRNKGNFPGRFSGRQFSNSRSEMNVSTLELGDSALYLCASSLGQGLGEQYFGPGTRLTVT.

A note on this clone: The sample carries other DNA sequences with the same CDR3. The chain has TRBV18 and TRBJ1-1; D may be TRBD1 (5 bases). The length of the CDR3 is 13 residues. Trimming took off 2 bases at V and 4 bases at J, with 8 bases between the two ends. CDR1 and CDR2 from the germline V gene are KGHSH and LQKENI. CDR3 amino acids: CASSPTGGTEAFF. As DNA, the CDR3 is TGTGCCAGCTCACCAACCGGGGGCACTGAAGCTTTCTTT.

The V and J genes are TRBV6-6 and TRBJ2-7; weak D call: TRBD1 (6 bases). The CDR3 extends over 15 amino acids. The V gene's germline CDR1 is MNHNY and CDR2 SVGAGI (reference sequence). Trimming stripped 2 bases from V and 0 bases from J, with 11 bases between. CDR3 sequence: CASSYQTGFSYEQYF. As DNA, the CDR3 is TGTGCCAGCAGTTACCAAACAGGGTTCTCCTACGAGCAGTACTTC.

V and J are TRBV2 and TRBJ1-5, with 12 bases that match TRBD1. CDR1 SNHLY and CDR2 FYNNEI come from the germline V gene. CDR3 length equals 18 residues. V lost 6 bases, J lost 6 bases, and 15 bases stayed unmatched. Here the CDR3 DNA reads TGTGCCAGCAGGATATATGGGACAGGGGGCGCGTTGAGTCAGCCCCAGCATTTT. It encodes CASRIYGTGGALSQPQHF.

This chain's CDR3 is CASSFRDRGKNEQFF. For the CDR3, the DNA is TGCGCCAGCAGCTTCCGGGACAGGGGGAAAAATGAGCAGTTCTTC. The rearrangement joins TRBV5-1 to TRBJ2-1; TRBD1 matches at 11 bases. Germline assignment: CDR1 SGHRS and CDR2 YFSETQ. Losses at the gene ends were 2 bases for V and 7 bases for J; bases not matched to a gene: 5. The CDR3 has 15 amino acids.

The genes are TRBV27 and TRBJ2-7, with D unresolved. Germline lookup yields CDR1 MNHEY and CDR2 SMNVEV (reference sequence). The CDR3 has 14 amino acids. V lost 7 bases, J lost 5 bases, and 18 bases lay in between. The CDR3 reads CASNKDPTRNEQYF. CDR3 sequence (DNA): TGTGCCAGCAATAAAGACCCGACCAGGAACGAGCAGTACTTC.